This T cell receptor beta chain was recorded in a study of blood T cells in healthy people across ages. Findings and limits, study-wide: Because sorting was not performed, PBMCs prevented conclusive naive versus antigen-experienced comparison. Unknown donor CMV status possibly confounded expanded clonotype changes. Underestimates were what the diversity estimates from one million T cells were considered to be.

Using a J-beta primer mix together with a sample-barcoded 5' primer, a second PCR was run for roughly 7 to 11 cycles. TCRdb recomputed calls from the 5' RACE reads with MiXCR, one row per CDR3 protein. The sample yields around 520,000 distinct CDR3 sequences, about 25% seen once. Worth noting for this clonotype: What it binds is not known.

This sample also belongs to another study, concerning T cells of mothers and their children. That report adds: Samples came from a few healthy Caucasian mothers and their six children.

Sequencing was done on a sample of blood. This TCR came from a boy aged 2 to 10 in good health.

In nucleotides, the CDR3 is TGTGCCAGCAGTGATCTTGCTTCCGGGGAGCTGTTTTTT. Translating it yields CASSDLASGELFF. V is TRBV2 and J is TRBJ2-2; D is unresolved. With 3 bases removed from V and 6 bases from J, the gap between germline ends came to 8 bases. This CDR3 region has 13 residues. The germline CDR1 and CDR2 sequences are SNHLY and FYNNEI.